This record covers a single TCR beta chain. The sample originates from a study of blood T cell repertoires in COVID-19. The overall study: The samples span acute and convalescent COVID-19 from the United States, Italy and Spain. Sources were T cells, B-cell-depleted T cells, or PBMCs; the material itself was cDNA or gDNA.

In the authors' methods: Counts of nucleated cells, estimated from reference gene primer amplification, were obtained. The data were produced by immunoSEQ multiplex PCR, yet TCRdb's version contains in-frame clones alone and is incomplete. The V and J calls and the clone size are those of that table, but D and trimming were determined from the DNA. The sample lists 200,000 to 300,000 clones, about 90% occurring once. From germline, CDR1 is KGHSH and CDR2 LQKENI. The CDR3 length is 13 residues. The ends were cut back, 0 bases at V and 5 bases at J, with 7 bases in the middle. The TCR was taken from a man in his sixties who had recovered from COVID-19. The chain recombines TRBV18 with TRBJ2-5; no definite D call. Specimen: peripheral blood. The CDR3 sequence: CASSPPFEETQYF. The CDR3 DNA follows: TGTGCCAGCTCACCACCGTTTGAGGAGACCCAGTACTTC.